Listed below are T cell receptor beta chains from one sample, sequenced in a study of Graves' ophthalmopathy and Graves' hyperthyroidism. TCRdb recomputed calls from the multiplex PCR reads with MiXCR, one row per CDR3 protein. This sample has around 1.1 million distinct CDR3 sequences; about 35% occur once, and the top ten carry around 10%. The sequenced sample was peripheral blood or thyroid tissue (not recorded which). The receptors stem from an adult man with Graves' hyperthyroidism. Each CDR3 is given with its conserved first and last residue. Fields, in order: J gene, D gene, clone size, V gene, CDR3 DNA, CDR3 protein. D genes are given only for firm matches. Some rows have no size entry. The others give once, few or many, or a class for an expanded clone.

TRBJ2-7 . many TRBV7-2 TGTGCCAGCAGCTTCTCGACAGACTACTACGAGCAGTACTTC CASSFSTDYYEQYF
TRBJ1-6 . many TRBV7-2 TGTGCCAGCAGCGCAAGGGACCGTAATTCACCCCTCCACTTT CASSARDRNSPLHF
TRBJ1-6 . . TRBV7-2 TGTGCCAGCAGCTTAGTGAGGAATCTTCGGTCACCCCTCCACTTT CASSLVRNLRSPLHF
TRBJ2-2 TRBD2 . TRBV6-2/TRBV6-3 TGTGCCAGTGACTCGGGGGGTTTCACCGGGGAGCTGTTTTTT CASDSGGFTGELFF
TRBJ1-4 . few TRBV29-1 TGCAGCGTTGAAGATAGTCAGGGTATCCGTGAAAAACTGTTTTTT CSVEDSQGIREKLFF
TRBJ2-7 . few TRBV28 TGTGCCAGCAGTTTCAAGGAGGGCCCCTACGAGCAGTACTTC CASSFKEGPYEQYF
TRBJ2-2 . . TRBV11-2 TGTGCCAGCAGCTTATATACTAGATTTGCCGGGGAGCTGTTTTTT CASSLYTRFAGELFF
TRBJ1-5 TRBD1 many TRBV20-1 TGCAGTGCCACAGCCGACAGGGGTAGTCGGCCCCAGCATTTT CSATADRGSRPQHF
TRBJ2-5 TRBD2 . TRBV15 TGTGCCGCCAGCAGCTTGGCGGGCTTCGGGGGGGTACAAGAGACCCAGTACTTC CAASSLAGFGGVQETQYF
TRBJ2-7 . . TRBV12-3/TRBV12-4 TGTGCTAGTGGTTTGGTACGGCCCCCGAGGGCTGGCTACGAGCAGTACTTC CASGLVRPPRAGYEQYF
TRBJ2-7 . many TRBV29-1 TGCAGCGTTGGCGCCTACGACAGGATCGACGAGCAGTACTTC CSVGAYDRIDEQYF
TRBJ2-2 . few TRBV4-1 TGCGCCAGCAGCCAAGTTCAGGGGTATGACGGGGAGCTGTTTTTT CASSQVQGYDGELFF
TRBJ1-6 . many TRBV6-5 TGTGCCAGCAGTTACAACTCCTATAATTCACCCCTCCACTTT CASSYNSYNSPLHF
TRBJ1-2 TRBD1 . TRBV7-3 TGTGCCAGCAGTCTCGGACAGGCCTCTGGAAACACCTTC CASSLGQASGNTF
TRBJ1-1 TRBD1 many TRBV10-3 TGTGCCACTAGGGGACAGGGGGCAGGGAACACTGAAGCTTTCTTT CATRGQGAGNTEAFF
TRBJ2-2 . . TRBV7-2 TGTGCCAGCAGCTTACGATCAGCCACCGGGGAGCTGTTTTTT CASSLRSATGELFF
TRBJ1-3 . few TRBV7-9 TGCGCCAGCAGCCAAGAGCTCAGCTCTGGAAACACCATATATTTT CASSQELSSGNTIYF
TRBJ1-3 . . TRBV7-3 TGTGCCAGCAACCCGTCGGCCGTCTCTGGAAACACCATATATTTT CASNPSAVSGNTIYF
TRBJ2-7 . . TRBV10-3 TGTGCCATCAGCGTTGTTGGGCAGGGGCTAATCCACGAGCAGTACTTC CAISVVGQGLIHEQYF
TRBJ2-5 . . TRBV29-1 TGCAGCGTTAGACGGCCAGGGGAGACCCAGTACTTC CSVRRPGETQYF
TRBJ2-7 . . TRBV7-6 TGTGCCAGCAGCTTAGCGCGCGGGACAGACTACGAGCAGTACTTC CASSLARGTDYEQYF
TRBJ1-6 TRBD1 few TRBV12-3/TRBV12-4 TGTGCCAGCAGGAGGGACAGGGGGGTAAATTCACCCCTCCACTTT CASRRDRGVNSPLHF
TRBJ1-3 . . TRBV28 TGTGCCAGCAGCCACCGGGACGAGGCTGGAAACACCATATATTTT CASSHRDEAGNTIYF
TRBJ2-3 . few TRBV10-2 TGCGCCAGCAGGGTGACAGTCCCTGATACGCAGTATTTT CASRVTVPDTQYF
TRBJ2-7 TRBD1 few TRBV6-1 TGTGCCAGCAAAAACATAGGGGACAGACTTCCCCCCTACGAGCAGTACTTC CASKNIGDRLPPYEQYF
TRBJ1-2 . . TRBV6-5 TGTGCCAGCGTGGGGACACAAAACTATGGCTACACCTTC CASVGTQNYGYTF
TRBJ2-5 . . TRBV4-1 TGCGCCAGCAGCCCCGGGGCGGTCTCAGAACGGGCCCAAGAGACCCAGTACTTC CASSPGAVSERAQETQYF
TRBJ1-1 . few TRBV19 TGTGCCAGTAGTCCCGAAGGTCCCGAAGCTTTCTTT CASSPEGPEAFF
TRBJ1-2 . many TRBV12-3/TRBV12-4 TGTGCCAGCAACGCCTGGGGCCTCGTAGGCTACACCTTC CASNAWGLVGYTF
TRBJ1-5 TRBD1 many TRBV20-1 TGCAGTGCTAGAGATCTACAGGGGGCTCGTCAGCCCCAGCATTTT CSARDLQGARQPQHF
TRBJ2-7 TRBD2 . TRBV29-1 TGCAGTGCTAGAGGTCCCCCTAGCGGGAGGACCTACGAGCAGTACTTC CSARGPPSGRTYEQYF
TRBJ1-1 . . TRBV27 TGTGCCAGCAGTCTAAAGTGGGGCAGGGGAGAAGCTTTCTTT CASSLKWGRGEAFF
TRBJ1-2 TRBD1 . TRBV7-9 TGTGCCAGCAGCTCACGACAGGGGAATGGCTATGGCTACACCTTC CASSSRQGNGYGYTF
TRBJ2-2 TRBD1 . TRBV6-5 TGTGCCAGCAGTTACGCCGGGACAGGGAAAGGCGGGGAGCTGTTTTTT CASSYAGTGKGGELFF
TRBJ2-5 . many TRBV20-1 TGCAGTGTGTGGGGGGCCCAAGAGACCCAGTACTTC CSVWGAQETQYF
TRBJ1-1 . . TRBV12-3/TRBV12-4 TGTGCCAGCAGAAACGCCGGGACAGAAGCTTTCTTT CASRNAGTEAFF
TRBJ1-4 . many TRBV20-1 TGCAGTGCTACACCCAGCCGTCTGGAGGAAAAACTGTTTTTT CSATPSRLEEKLFF
TRBJ2-7 . many TRBV19 TGTGCCAGTAGCCGGAGTACGACGGTAACCTACGAGCAGTACTTC CASSRSTTVTYEQYF
TRBJ2-5 TRBD2 many TRBV2 TGTGCCAGCGTAGAGCGGACTAGCGCAGAGACCCAGTACTTC CASVERTSAETQYF
TRBJ1-6 . . TRBV25-1 TGTGCCAGCAGTTTCCTCGACGGACCTGGGTCACCCCTCCACTTT CASSFLDGPGSPLHF
TRBJ2-5 TRBD2 . TRBV18 TGTGCCAGCTCACGTCCTAGCGGGGGCTCCATGTCCCAGTACTTC CASSRPSGGSMSQYF
TRBJ1-1 . . TRBV5-1 TGCGCCAGCAGCTTGCTCCCGGTAGGGACTGAAGCTTTCTTT CASSLLPVGTEAFF
TRBJ1-6 TRBD1 . TRBV6-1 TGTGCCAGCAGTCCCGGGGGGACAGGAAATTCACCCCTCCACTTT CASSPGGTGNSPLHF
TRBJ2-5 . many TRBV29-1 TGCACCTGCAAGGGGCGGGAAGAGACCCAGTACTTC CTCKGREETQYF
TRBJ1-1 . many TRBV10-3 TGTGCCATCAGCCCAAGGGGGGCAACGATGAACACTGAAGCTTTCTTT CAISPRGATMNTEAFF
TRBJ2-3 TRBD2 . TRBV10-3 TGTGCCAGCAGTTACCCTAACCGCGGACTAGCGGGGATCACAGATACGCAGTATTTT CASSYPNRGLAGITDTQYF
TRBJ1-2 . few TRBV3-1 TGTGCCAGCAGCGAAGACAGCGGGTATGGCTACACCTTC CASSEDSGYGYTF
TRBJ2-2 TRBD2 many TRBV10-2 TGCGCCAGCAGTGAGTACGGACTAGCGGACAACACCGGGGAGCTGTTTTTT CASSEYGLADNTGELFF
TRBJ1-5 . . TRBV29-1 TGCAGCGTTGGGGGGTCGGTACAGCCCCAGCATTTT CSVGGSVQPQHF
TRBJ1-2 . few TRBV4-1 TGCGCCAGCAGCCAAAATCAAGGGATGGTTTATGGCTACACCTTC CASSQNQGMVYGYTF
TRBJ1-1 TRBD1 few TRBV5-6 TGTGCCAGCAGCCGTGACAGGGATACAGGGATGAACACTGAAGCTTTCTTT CASSRDRDTGMNTEAFF
TRBJ2-7 . few TRBV19 TGTGCCAGTAGTATCGGCAGGCTTCGGAACGAGCAGTACTTC CASSIGRLRNEQYF
TRBJ2-7 . . TRBV25-1 TGTGCCAGCAGTGAATCCTACTGGTCAGGGCTTTCCTACGAGCAGTACTTC CASSESYWSGLSYEQYF
TRBJ2-5 . . TRBV7-7 TGTGCCAGCAGAGATCCGGGGCTCTATGAGACCCAGTACTTC CASRDPGLYETQYF
TRBJ1-5 . few TRBV6-6 TGTGCCAGCAGTTACGGCAGGGAGCGTGGCAATCAGCCCCAGCATTTT CASSYGRERGNQPQHF